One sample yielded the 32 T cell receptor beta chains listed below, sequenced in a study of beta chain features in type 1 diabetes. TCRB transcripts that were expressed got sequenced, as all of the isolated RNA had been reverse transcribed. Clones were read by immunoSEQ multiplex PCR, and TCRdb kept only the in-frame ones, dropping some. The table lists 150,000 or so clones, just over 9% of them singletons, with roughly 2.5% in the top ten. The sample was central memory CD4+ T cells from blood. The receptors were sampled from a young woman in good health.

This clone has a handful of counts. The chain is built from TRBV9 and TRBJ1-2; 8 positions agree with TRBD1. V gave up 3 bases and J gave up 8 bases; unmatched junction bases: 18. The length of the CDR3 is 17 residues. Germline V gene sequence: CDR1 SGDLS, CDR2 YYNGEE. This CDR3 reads CASSAADRGILMGGYTF. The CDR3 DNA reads TGTGCCAGCAGCGCCGCCGACAGGGGCATCCTTATGGGGGGCTACACCTTC.

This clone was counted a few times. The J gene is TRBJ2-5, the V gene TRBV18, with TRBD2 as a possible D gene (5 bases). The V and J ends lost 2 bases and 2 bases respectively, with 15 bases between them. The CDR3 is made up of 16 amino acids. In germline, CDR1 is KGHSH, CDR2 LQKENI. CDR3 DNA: TGTGCCAGCTCACCAGACAAGGGAGTCGCTCAAGAGACCCAGTACTTC. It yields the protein CASSPDKGVAQETQYF.

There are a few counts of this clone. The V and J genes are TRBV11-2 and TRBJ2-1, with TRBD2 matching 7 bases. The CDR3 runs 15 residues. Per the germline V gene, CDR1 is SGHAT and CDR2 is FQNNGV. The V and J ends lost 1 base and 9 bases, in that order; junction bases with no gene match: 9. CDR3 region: CASSLVLAYQGEQFF. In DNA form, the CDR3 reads TGTGCCAGCAGCTTAGTACTAGCGTATCAGGGTGAGCAGTTCTTC.

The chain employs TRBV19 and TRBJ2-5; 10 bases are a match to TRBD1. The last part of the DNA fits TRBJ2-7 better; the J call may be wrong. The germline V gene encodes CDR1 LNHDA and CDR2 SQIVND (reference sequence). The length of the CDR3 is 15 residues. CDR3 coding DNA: TGTGCCAGTAGTACAGGGGGACAGGGGACCTACGAGCAGTACTTC. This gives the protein CASSTGGQGTYEQYF.

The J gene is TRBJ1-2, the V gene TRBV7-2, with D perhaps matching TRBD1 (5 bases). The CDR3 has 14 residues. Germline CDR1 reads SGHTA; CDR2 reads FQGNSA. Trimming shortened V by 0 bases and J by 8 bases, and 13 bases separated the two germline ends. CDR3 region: CASSLAGVGGGYTF. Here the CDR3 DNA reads TGTGCCAGCAGCTTAGCAGGGGTTGGTGGGGGCTACACCTTC.

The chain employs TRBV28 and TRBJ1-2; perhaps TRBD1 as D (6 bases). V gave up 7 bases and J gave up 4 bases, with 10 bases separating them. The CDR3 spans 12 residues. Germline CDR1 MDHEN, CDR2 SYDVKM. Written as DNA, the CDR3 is TGTGCCAGCAATGGACAGTCCTATGGCTACACCTTC. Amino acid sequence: CASNGQSYGYTF.

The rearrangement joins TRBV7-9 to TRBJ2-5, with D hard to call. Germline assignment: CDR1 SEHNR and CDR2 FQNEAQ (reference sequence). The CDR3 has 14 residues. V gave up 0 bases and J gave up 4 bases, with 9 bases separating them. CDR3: CASSLAGSPETQYF. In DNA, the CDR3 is TGTGCCAGCAGCTTAGCGGGCAGTCCAGAGACCCAGTACTTC.

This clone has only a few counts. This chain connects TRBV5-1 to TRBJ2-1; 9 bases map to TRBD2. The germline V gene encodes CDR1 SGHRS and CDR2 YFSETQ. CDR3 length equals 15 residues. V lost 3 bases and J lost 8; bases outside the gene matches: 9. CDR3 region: CASSSLAGSRDEQFF. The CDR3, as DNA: TGCGCCAGCAGCTCTCTAGCGGGAAGTCGGGATGAGCAGTTCTTC.

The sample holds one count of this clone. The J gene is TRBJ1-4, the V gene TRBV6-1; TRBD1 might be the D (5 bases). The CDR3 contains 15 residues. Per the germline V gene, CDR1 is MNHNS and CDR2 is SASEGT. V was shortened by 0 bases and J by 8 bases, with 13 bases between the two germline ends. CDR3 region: CASSEAWEGLEKLFF. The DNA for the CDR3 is TGTGCCAGCAGTGAAGCATGGGAGGGGCTAGAAAAACTGTTTTTT.

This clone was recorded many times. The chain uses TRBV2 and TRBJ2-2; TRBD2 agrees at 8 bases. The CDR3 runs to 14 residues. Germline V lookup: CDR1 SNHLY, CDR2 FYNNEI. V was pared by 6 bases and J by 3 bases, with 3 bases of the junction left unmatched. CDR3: CASRQAGDTGELFF. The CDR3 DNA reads TGTGCCAGCAGGCAAGCGGGGGACACCGGGGAGCTGTTTTTT. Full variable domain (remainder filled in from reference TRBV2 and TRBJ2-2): EPEVTQTPSHQVTQMGQEVILRCVPISNHLYFYWYRQILGQKVEFLVSFYNNEISEKSEIFDDQFSVERPDGSNFTLKIRSTKLEDSAMYFCASRQAGDTGELFFGEGSRLTVL.

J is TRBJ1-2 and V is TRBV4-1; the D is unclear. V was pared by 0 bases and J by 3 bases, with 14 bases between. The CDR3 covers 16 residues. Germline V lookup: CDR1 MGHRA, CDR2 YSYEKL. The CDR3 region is CASSQEGQVPDYGYTF. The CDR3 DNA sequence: TGCGCCAGCAGCCAAGAAGGTCAGGTCCCTGACTATGGCTACACCTTC.

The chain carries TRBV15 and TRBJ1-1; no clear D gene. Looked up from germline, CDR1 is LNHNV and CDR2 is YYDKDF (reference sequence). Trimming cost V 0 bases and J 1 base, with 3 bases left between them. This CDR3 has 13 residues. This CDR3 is CATSREANTEAFF. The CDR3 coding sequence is TGTGCCACCAGCAGAGAGGCGAACACTGAAGCTTTCTTT. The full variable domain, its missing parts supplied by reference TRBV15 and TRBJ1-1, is DAMVIQNPRYQVTQFGKPVTLSCSQTLNHNVMYWYQQKSSQAPKLLFHYYDKDFNNEADTPDNFQSRRPNTSFCFLDIRSPGLGDTAMYLCATSREANTEAFFGQGTRLTVV.

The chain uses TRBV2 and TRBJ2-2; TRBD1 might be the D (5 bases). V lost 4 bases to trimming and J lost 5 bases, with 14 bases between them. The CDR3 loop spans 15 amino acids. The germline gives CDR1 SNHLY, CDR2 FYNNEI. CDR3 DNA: TGTGCCAGCAGTGTTATCCAGGGCGGAACCGGGGAGCTGTTTTTT. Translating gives CASSVIQGGTGELFF.

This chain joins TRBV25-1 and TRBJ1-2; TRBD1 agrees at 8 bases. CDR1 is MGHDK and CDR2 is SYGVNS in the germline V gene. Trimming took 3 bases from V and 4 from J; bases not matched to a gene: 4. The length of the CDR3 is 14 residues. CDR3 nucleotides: TGTGCCAGCAGTGACCAGGGGGCGGCCTATGGCTACACCTTC. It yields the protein CASSDQGAAYGYTF.

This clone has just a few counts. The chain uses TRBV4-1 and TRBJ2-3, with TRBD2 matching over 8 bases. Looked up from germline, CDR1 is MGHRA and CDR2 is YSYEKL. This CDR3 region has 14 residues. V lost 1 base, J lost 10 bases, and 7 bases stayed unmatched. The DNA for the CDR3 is TGCGCCAGCAGCCAAGCGGGGGGGGTCGGTCCGCAGTATTTT. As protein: CASSQAGGVGPQYF.

The CDR3 bases are TGTGCCAGCAGTTCGACAGGGTCTGGAAACACCATATATTTT. It yields the protein CASSSTGSGNTIYF. V usage is TRBV27 and J usage is TRBJ1-3; 7 nucleotides agree with TRBD1. The CDR3 totals 14 residues. Germline V gives CDR1 MNHEY, CDR2 SMNVEV (reference sequence). V lost 4 bases to trimming and J lost 1 base; unmatched junction nucleotides: 1.

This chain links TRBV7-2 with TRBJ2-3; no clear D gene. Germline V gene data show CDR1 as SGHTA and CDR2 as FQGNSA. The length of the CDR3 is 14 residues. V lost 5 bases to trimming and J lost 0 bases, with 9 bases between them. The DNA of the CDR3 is TGTGCCAGCAGCCCAGGTCGGAGCACAGATACGCAGTATTTT. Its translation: CASSPGRSTDTQYF.

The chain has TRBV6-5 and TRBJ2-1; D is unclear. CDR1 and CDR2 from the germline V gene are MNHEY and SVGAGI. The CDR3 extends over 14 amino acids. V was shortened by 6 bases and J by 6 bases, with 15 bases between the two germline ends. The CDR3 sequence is CASRTYYVSNEQFF. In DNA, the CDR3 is TGTGCCAGCAGGACCTACTACGTCAGCAATGAGCAGTTCTTC.

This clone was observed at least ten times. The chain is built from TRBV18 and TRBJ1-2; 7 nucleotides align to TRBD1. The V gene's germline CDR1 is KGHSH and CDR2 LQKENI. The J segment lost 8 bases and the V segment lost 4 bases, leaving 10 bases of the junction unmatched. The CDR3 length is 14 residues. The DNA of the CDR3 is TGTGCCAGCTCACTTCCGAACAGGGGCGACGGCTACACCTTC. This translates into CASSLPNRGDGYTF. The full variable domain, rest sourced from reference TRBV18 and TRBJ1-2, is NAGVMQNPRHLVRRRGQEARLRCSPMKGHSHVYWYRQLPEEGLKFMVYLQKENIIDESGMPKERFSAEFPKEGPSILRIQQVVRGDSAAYFCASSLPNRGDGYTFGSGTRLTVV.

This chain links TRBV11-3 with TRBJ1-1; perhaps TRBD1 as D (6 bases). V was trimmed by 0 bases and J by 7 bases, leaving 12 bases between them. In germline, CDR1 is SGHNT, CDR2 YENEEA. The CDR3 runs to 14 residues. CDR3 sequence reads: CASSLETTGFEAFF. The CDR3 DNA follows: TGTGCCAGCAGCTTAGAGACGACAGGTTTTGAAGCTTTCTTT.

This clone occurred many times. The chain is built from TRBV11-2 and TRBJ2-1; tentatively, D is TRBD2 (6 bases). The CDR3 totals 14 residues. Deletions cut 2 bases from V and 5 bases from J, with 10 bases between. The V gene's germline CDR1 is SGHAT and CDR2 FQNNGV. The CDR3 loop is CASSLYASDNEQFF. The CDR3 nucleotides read TGTGCCAGCAGCTTATATGCTAGCGACAATGAGCAGTTCTTC.

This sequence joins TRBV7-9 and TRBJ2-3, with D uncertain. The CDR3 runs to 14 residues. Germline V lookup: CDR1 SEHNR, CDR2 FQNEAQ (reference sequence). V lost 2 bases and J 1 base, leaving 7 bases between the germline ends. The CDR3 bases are TGTGCCAGCAGCTTAAACATGGGCACAGATACGCAGTATTTT. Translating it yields CASSLNMGTDTQYF.

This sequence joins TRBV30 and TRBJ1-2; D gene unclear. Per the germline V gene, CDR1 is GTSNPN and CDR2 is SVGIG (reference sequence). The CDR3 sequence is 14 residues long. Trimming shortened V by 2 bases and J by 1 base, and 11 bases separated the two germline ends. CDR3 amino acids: CAWSREAGNYGYTF. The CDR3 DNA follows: TGTGCCTGGAGTAGAGAGGCCGGTAACTATGGCTACACCTTC.

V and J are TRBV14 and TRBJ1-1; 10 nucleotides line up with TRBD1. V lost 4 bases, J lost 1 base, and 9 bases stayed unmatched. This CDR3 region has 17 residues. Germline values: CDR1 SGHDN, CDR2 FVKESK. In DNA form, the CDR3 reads TGTGCCAGCAGCCGCCTTGGGACAGGGGTCTCGAACACTGAAGCTTTCTTT. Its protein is CASSRLGTGVSNTEAFF. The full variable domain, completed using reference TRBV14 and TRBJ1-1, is EAGVTQFPSHSVIEKGQTVTLRCDPISGHDNLYWYRRVMGKEIKFLLHFVKESKQDESGMPNNRFLAERTGGTYSTLKVQPAELEDSGVYFCASSRLGTGVSNTEAFFGQGTRLTVV.

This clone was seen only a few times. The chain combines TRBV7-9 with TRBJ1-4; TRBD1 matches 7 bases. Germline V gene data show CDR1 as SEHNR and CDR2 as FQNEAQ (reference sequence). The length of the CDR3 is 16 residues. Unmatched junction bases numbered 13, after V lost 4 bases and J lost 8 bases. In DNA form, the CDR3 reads TGTGCCAGCAGCTCTCCCCGGGACAGCCAAACGGAAAAACTGTTTTTT. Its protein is CASSSPRDSQTEKLFF.

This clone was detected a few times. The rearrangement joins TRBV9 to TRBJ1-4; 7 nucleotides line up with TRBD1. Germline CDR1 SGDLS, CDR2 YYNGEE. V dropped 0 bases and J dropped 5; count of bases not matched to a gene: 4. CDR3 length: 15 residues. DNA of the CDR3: TGTGCCAGCAGCGTAGACGAGGGGGCGAATGAAAAACTGTTTTTT. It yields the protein CASSVDEGANEKLFF.

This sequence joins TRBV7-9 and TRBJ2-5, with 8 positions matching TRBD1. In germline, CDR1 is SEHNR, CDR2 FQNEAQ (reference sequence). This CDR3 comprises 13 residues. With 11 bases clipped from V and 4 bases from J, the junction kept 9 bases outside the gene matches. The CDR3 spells CAAPGQGGETQYF. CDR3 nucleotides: TGTGCCGCGCCAGGACAGGGAGGAGAGACCCAGTACTTC.

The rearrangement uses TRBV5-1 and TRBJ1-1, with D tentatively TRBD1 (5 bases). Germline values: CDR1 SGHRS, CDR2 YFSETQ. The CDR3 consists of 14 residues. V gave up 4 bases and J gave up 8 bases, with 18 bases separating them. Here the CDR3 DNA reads TGCGCCAGCAGCCTAACGGGGGTCGGGACCGAAGCTTTCTTT. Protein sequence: CASSLTGVGTEAFF. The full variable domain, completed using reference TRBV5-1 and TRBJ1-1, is KAGVTQTPRYLIKTRGQQVTLSCSPISGHRSVSWYQQTPGQGLQFLFEYFSETQRNKGNFPGRFSGRQFSNSRSEMNVSTLELGDSALYLCASSLTGVGTEAFFGQGTRLTVV.

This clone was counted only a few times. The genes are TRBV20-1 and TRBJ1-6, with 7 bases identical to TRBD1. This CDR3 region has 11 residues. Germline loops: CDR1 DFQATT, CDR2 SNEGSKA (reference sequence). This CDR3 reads CRVTGISPLHF. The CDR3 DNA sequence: TGCAGAGTGACAGGGATCTCACCCCTCCACTTT.

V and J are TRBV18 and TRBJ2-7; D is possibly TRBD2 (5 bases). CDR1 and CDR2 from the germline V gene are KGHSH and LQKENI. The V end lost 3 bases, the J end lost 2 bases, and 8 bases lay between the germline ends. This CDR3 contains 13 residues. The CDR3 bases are TGTGCCAGCTCACCGGCGGGCACCTACGAGCAGTACTTC. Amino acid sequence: CASSPAGTYEQYF. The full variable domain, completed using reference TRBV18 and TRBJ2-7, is NAGVMQNPRHLVRRRGQEARLRCSPMKGHSHVYWYRQLPEEGLKFMVYLQKENIIDESGMPKERFSAEFPKEGPSILRIQQVVRGDSAAYFCASSPAGTYEQYFGPGTRLTVT.

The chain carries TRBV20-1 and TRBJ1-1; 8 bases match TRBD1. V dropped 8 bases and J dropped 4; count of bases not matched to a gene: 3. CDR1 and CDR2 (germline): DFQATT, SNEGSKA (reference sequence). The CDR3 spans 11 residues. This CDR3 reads CSFGQGTEAFF. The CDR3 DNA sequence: TGCAGTTTCGGACAGGGCACTGAAGCTTTCTTT.

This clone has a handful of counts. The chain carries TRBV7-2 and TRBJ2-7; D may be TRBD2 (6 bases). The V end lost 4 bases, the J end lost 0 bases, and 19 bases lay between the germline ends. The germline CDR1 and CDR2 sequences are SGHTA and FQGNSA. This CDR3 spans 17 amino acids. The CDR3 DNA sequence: TGTGCCAGCAGCTATCGGGACTCCCGTTTCGGCTCCTACGAGCAGTACTTC. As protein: CASSYRDSRFGSYEQYF.